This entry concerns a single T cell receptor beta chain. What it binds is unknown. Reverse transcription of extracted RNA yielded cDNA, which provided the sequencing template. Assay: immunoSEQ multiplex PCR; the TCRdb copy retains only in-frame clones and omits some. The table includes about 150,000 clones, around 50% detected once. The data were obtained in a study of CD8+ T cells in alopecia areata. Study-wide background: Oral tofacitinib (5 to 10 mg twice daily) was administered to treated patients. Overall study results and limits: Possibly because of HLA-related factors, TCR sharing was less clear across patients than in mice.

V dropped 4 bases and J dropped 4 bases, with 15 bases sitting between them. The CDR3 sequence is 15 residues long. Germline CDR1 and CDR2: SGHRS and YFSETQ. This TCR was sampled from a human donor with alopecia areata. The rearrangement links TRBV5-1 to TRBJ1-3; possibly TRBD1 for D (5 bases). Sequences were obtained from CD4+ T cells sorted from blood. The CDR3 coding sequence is TGCGCCAGCAGCCTGCCGACCAGGGACGGAAACACCATATATTTT. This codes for CASSLPTRDGNTIYF.